This TCR beta chain was identified in a study of T cell responses to AZD1222 COVID-19 vaccine. Broader study findings: Nearly half of the spike-specific TCRs reportedly recognize variant regions that carry no mutations. Just a handful of AZD1222 recipients tested seropositive at baseline.

Here immunoSEQ multiplex PCR was the method, and the copy in TCRdb shows in-frame clones only, minus some. The table has 100,000 to 150,000 clones, approximately 91% seen once. The CDR3 extends over 16 amino acids. The V gene's germline CDR1 is LGHDT and CDR2 YNNKEL (reference sequence). V was clipped by 4 bases and J by 1 base; unmatched bases: 6. About this clone: What it recognizes is unknown.

The TCR comes from an adult who received the AZD1222 COVID-19 vaccine. The rearrangement joins TRBV3-1 (or the pseudogene TRBV3-2) to TRBJ2-7, with 11 bases fitting TRBD2. The input for sequencing was peripheral blood, taken 28 days after the second AZD1222 dose. The chain's CDR3 is CASSPRLAGKSYEQYF. The CDR3, as DNA: TGTGCCAGCAGCCCCAGACTAGCGGGAAAATCCTACGAGCAGTACTTC.